The entry that follows covers one T cell receptor beta chain sequence. The antigen remains unidentified. These data belong to a study of T cell responses to AZD1222 COVID-19 vaccine. Overall study findings and caveats: In a largely white British group with more females than males, clonal diversity was possibly underestimated. Spike-specific TCR breadth and depth both grew after two AZD1222 doses. Nearly half of spike-specific TCRs reportedly target variant regions that are unmutated in the B.1.351 and B.1.1.7 variants. Only five or six AZD1222 recipients were seropositive at baseline.

Unmatched junction bases numbered 5, after V lost 3 bases and J lost 4 bases. Germline CDR1 is MRHNA and CDR2 is SNTAGT. This CDR3 has 15 residues. Produced via immunoSEQ multiplex PCR; TCRdb's table is partial and in-frame only. The table shows 110,000 or so clones, with around 76% occurring only once. The clonotype comes from an adult in good health. The material sequenced was peripheral blood, taken on day 0 of AZD1222 vaccination. The chain uses TRBV6-4 and TRBJ2-1; 8 bases agree with TRBD2. CDR3 sequence reads: CASSEVAGKYNEQFF. CDR3 DNA: TGTGCCAGCAGTGAGGTAGCGGGGAAATACAATGAGCAGTTCTTC.